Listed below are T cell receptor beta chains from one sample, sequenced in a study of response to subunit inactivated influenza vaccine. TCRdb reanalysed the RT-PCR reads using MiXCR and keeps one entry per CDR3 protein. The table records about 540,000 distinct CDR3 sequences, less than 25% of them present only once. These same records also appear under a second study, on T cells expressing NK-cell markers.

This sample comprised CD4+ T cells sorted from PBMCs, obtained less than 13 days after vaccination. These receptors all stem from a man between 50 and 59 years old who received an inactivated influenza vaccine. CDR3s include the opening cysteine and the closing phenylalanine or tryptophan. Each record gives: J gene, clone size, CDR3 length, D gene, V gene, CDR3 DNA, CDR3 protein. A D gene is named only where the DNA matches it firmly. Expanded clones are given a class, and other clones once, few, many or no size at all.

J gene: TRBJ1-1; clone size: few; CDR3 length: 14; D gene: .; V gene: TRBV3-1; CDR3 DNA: TGTGCCAGCAGCCCTCGCGGGTTAGGGCCTGAAGCTTTCTTT; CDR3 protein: CASSPRGLGPEAFF
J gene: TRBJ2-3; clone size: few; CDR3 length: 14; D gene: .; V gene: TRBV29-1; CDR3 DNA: TGCAGCGGGAAGGAATCCTTATCCACAGATACGCAGTATTTT; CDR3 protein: CSGKESLSTDTQYF
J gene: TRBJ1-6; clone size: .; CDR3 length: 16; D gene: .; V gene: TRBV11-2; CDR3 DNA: TGTGCCAGCAGCTTAAGTATCTCGGGCCTTGATTCACCCCTCCACTTT; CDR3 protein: CASSLSISGLDSPLHF
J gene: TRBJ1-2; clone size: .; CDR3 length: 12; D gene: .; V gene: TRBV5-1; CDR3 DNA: TGCGCCAGCAGTATGGCTAACTATGGCTACACCTTC; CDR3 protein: CASSMANYGYTF
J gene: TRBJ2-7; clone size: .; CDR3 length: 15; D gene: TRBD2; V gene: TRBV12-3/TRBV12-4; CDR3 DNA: TGTGCCAGCAGTTTTGGCGGGAGGGCCTCCACCGAGCAGTACTTC; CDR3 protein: CASSFGGRASTEQYF
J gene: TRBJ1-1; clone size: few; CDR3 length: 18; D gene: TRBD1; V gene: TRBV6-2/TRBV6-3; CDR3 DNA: TGTGCCAGCAGGGAAGGGTGGAGGACAGGGCCTTTCAACACTGAAGCTTTCTTT; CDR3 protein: CASREGWRTGPFNTEAFF
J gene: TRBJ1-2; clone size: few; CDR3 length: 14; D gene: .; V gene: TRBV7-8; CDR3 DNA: TGTGCCAGCAGCTTAGTCCAGGGATCAAGTGGCTACACCTTC; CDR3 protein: CASSLVQGSSGYTF
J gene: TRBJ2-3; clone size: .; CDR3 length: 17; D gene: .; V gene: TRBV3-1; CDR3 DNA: TGTGCCAGCAGCCAAGACGGTCTAGCGTTAAGCACAGATACGCAGTATTTT; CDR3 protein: CASSQDGLALSTDTQYF
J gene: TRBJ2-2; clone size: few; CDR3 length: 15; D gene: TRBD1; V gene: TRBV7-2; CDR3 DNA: TGTGCCAGCAGCCCCTGGGGACAGGGTCTCAGGGAGCTGTTTTTT; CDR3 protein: CASSPWGQGLRELFF
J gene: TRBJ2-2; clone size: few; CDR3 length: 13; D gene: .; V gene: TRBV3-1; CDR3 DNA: TGTGCCAGCAGGGGGGGGCCCACCGGGGAGCTGTTTTTT; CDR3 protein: CASRGGPTGELFF
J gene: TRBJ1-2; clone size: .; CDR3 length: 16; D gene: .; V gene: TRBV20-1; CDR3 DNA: TGCAGTGCCCCCGGGGATAGGGGGAAGGTCTATGGTGGCTACACCTTC; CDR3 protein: CSAPGDRGKVYGGYTF
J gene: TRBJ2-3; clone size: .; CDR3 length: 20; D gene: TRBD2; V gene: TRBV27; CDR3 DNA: TGTGCCAGCAGACTCACCCCGGGACTAGCGGGAGATAGCCGAACAGATACGCAGTATTTT; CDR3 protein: CASRLTPGLAGDSRTDTQYF
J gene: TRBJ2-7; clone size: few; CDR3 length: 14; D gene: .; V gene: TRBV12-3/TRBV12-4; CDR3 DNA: TGTGCCAGCAGTCTCGGACAAGTCCGCTTCGCGCAGGCCTTC; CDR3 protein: CASSLGQVRFAQAF
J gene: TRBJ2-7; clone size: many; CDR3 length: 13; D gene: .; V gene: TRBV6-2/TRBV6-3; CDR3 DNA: TGTGCCAGCAGTTACAGGGGAACCTACGAGCAGTACTTC; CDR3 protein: CASSYRGTYEQYF
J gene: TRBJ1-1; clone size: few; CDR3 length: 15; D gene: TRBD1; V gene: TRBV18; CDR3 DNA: TGTGCCAGCTCAGCCGGGACAGATATGAACACTGAAGCTTTCTTT; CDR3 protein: CASSAGTDMNTEAFF
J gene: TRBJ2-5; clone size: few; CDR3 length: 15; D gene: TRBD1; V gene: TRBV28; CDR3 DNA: TGTGCCAGCAGTGGGCAGGGGGCTATCAAAGAGACCCAGTACTTC; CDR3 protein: CASSGQGAIKETQYF
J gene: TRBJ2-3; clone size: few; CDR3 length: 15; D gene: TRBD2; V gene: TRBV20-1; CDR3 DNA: TGCAGTGCTTACCGGATAGCGGGGGGATTAGATACGCAGTATTTT; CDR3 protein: CSAYRIAGGLDTQYF
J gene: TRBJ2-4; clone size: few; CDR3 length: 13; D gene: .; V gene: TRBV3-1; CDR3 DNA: TGTGCCAGCAGCCGGGACCAAAAAAACATTCAGTACTTC; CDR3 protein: CASSRDQKNIQYF
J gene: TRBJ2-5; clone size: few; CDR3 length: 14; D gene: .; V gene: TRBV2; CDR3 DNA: TGTGCCAGCAGTCCTCCGGGGACTGGAAAGACCCAGTACTTC; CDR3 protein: CASSPPGTGKTQYF
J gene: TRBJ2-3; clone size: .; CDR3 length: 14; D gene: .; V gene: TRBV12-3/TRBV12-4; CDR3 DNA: TGTGCCAGCAGTCAGGGGCGTAGCACAGATACGCAGTATTTT; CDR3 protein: CASSQGRSTDTQYF
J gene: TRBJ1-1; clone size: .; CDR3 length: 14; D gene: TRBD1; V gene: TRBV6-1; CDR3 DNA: TGTGCCAGCAGTCGCGGACAGGGAATGGCTGAAGCTTTCTTT; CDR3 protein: CASSRGQGMAEAFF
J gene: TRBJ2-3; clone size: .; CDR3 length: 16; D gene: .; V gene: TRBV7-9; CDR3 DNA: TGTGCCAGCGGGAGATTGCGGGAATCAACCACAGATACGCAGTATTTT; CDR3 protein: CASGRLRESTTDTQYF
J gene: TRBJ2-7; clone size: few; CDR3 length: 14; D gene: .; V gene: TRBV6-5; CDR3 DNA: TGTGCCAGCAGTTACCGACGTGGGGCCTACGAGCAGTACTTC; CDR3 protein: CASSYRRGAYEQYF
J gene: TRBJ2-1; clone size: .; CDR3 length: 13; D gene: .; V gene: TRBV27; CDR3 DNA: TGTGCCAGCAGGGGGACTGTGGGCAATGAGCAGTTCTTC; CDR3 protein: CASRGTVGNEQFF